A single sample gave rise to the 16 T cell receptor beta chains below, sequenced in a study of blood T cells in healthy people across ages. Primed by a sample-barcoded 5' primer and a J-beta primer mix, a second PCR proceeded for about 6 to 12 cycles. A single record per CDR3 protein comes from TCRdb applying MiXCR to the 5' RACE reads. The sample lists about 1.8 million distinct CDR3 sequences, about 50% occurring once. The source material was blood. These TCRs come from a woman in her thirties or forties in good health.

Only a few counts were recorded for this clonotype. The CDR3 loop reads CSAIGQSTDTQYF. The CDR3 DNA reads as TGCAGTGCGATAGGACAGAGCACAGATACGCAGTATTTT. The chain uses TRBV20-1 and TRBJ2-3, with D possibly matching TRBD1 (6 bases). Germline CDR1 reads DFQATT; CDR2 reads SNEGSKA (reference sequence). Trimming removed 6 bases at V and 0 bases at J, with 10 bases between. The CDR3 contains 13 residues.

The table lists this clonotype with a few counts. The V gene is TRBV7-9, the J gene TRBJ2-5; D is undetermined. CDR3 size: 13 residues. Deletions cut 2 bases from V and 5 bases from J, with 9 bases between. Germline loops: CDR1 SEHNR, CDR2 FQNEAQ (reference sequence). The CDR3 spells CASSLYIEETQYF. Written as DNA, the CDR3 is TGTGCCAGCAGCTTATACATTGAGGAGACCCAGTACTTC.

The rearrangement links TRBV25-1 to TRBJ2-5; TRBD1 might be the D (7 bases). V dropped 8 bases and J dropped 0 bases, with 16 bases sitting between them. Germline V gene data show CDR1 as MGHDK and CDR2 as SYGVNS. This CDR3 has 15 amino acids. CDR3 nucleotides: TGTGCCAGCGGGTTGGCAGGGGGGTACCAAGAGACCCAGTACTTC. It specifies CASGLAGGYQETQYF.

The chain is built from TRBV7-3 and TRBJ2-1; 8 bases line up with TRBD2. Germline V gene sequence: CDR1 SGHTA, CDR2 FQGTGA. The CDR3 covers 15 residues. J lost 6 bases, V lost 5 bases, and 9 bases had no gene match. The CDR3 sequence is CASSLFLAGTNEQFF. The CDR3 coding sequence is TGTGCCAGCAGCCTCTTCTTAGCGGGGACCAATGAGCAGTTCTTC.

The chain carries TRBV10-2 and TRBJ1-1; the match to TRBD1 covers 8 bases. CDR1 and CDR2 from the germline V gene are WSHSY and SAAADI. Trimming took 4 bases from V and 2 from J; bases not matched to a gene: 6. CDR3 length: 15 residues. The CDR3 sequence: CASSGDRGGNTEAFF. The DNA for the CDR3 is TGCGCCAGCAGTGGAGACAGGGGAGGCAACACTGAAGCTTTCTTT.

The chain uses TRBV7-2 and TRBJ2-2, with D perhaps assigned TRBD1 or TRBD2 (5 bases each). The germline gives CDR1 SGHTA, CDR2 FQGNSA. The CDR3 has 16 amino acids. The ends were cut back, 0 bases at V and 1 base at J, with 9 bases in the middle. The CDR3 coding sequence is TGTGCCAGCAGCTTAGCAACGGGACGGAACACCGGGGAGCTGTTTTTT. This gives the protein CASSLATGRNTGELFF. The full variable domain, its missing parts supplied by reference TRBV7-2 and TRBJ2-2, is GAGVSQSPSNKVTEKGKDVELRCDPISGHTALYWYRQSLGQGLEFLIYFQGNSAPDKSGLPSDRFSAERTGGSVSTLTIQRTQQEDSAVYLCASSLATGRNTGELFFGEGSRLTVL.

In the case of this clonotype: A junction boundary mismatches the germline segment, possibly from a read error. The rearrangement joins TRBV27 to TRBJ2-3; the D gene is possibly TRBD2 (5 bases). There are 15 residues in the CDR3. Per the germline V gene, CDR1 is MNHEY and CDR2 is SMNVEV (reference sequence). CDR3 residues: CASSVSGRSTETQYF. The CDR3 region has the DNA TGTGCCAGCAGTGTAAGCGGCAGGAGCACAGAGACGCAGTATTTT.

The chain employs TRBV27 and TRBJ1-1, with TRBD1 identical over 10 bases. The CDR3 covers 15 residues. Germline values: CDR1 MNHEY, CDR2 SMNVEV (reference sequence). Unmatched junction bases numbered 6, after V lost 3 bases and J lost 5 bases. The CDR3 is CASSLGTGVATEAFF. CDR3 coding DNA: TGTGCCAGCAGTTTGGGGACAGGGGTCGCGACTGAAGCTTTCTTT.

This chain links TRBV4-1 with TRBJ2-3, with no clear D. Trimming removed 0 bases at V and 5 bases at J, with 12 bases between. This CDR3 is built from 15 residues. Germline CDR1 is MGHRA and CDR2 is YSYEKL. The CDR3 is CASSQEGDSVDTQYF. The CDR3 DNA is TGCGCCAGCAGCCAAGAGGGCGACTCGGTAGATACGCAGTATTTT.

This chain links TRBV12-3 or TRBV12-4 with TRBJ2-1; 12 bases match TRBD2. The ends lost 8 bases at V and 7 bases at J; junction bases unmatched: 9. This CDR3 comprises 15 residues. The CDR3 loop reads CASGWASGGANEQFF. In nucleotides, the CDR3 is TGTGCCAGCGGGTGGGCTAGCGGGGGGGCAAATGAGCAGTTCTTC.

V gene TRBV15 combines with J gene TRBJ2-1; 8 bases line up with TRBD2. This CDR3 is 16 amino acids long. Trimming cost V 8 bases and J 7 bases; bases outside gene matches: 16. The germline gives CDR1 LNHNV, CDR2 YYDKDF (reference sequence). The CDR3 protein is CATSPSGAGDWNEQFF. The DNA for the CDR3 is TGTGCCACCTCTCCCTCAGGAGCGGGGGACTGGAATGAGCAGTTCTTC. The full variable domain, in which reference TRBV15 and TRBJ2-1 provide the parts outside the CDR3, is DAMVIQNPRYQVTQFGKPVTLSCSQTLNHNVMYWYQQKSSQAPKLLFHYYDKDFNNEADTPDNFQSRRPNTSFCFLDIRSPGLGDTAMYLCATSPSGAGDWNEQFFGPGTRLTVL.

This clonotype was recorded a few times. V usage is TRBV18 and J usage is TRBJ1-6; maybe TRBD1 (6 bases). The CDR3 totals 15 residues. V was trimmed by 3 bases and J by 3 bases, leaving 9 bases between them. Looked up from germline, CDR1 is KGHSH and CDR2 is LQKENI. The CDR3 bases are TGTGCCAGCTCACCCACAGGGCGCTATAATTCACCCCTCCACTTT. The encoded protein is CASSPTGRYNSPLHF.

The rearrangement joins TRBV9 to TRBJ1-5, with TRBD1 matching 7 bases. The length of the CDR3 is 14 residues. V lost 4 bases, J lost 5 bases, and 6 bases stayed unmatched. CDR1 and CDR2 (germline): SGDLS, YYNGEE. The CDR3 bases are TGTGCCAGCAGCCTAGGACAGGTCCATCAGCCCCAGCATTTT. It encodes CASSLGQVHQPQHF.

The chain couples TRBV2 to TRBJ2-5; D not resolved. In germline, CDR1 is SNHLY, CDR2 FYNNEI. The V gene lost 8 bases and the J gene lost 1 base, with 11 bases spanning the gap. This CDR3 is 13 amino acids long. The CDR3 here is CASETWTQETQYF. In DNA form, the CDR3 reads TGTGCCAGCGAGACTTGGACCCAAGAGACCCAGTACTTC.

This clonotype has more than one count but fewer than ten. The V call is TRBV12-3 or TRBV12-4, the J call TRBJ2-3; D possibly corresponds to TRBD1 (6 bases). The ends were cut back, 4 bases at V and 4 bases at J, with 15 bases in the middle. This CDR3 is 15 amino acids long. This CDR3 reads CASSYTGFRPDTQYF. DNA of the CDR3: TGTGCCAGCAGTTATACAGGGTTTCGTCCAGATACGCAGTATTTT.

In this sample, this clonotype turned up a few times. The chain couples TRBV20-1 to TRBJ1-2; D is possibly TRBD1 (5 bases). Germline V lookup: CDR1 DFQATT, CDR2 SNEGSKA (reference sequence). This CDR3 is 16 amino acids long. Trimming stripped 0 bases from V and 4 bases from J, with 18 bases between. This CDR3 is CSARDRVVRGGYGYTF. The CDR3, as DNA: TGCAGTGCTAGAGATCGAGTTGTGCGGGGGGGCTATGGCTACACCTTC.